This paragraph reports one TCR beta chain. PCR primers comprised 60 Vbeta and 13 Jbeta primers. The repertoire was sequenced with immunoSEQ multiplex PCR; TCRdb's copy has only in-frame clones and lacks some. There are 100,000 to 150,000 clones in the sample; more than 60% occur only once, and about 8.3% lies in the top ten. Per the germline V gene, CDR1 is MRHNA and CDR2 is SNTAGT. CDR3 length: 15 amino acids. Trimming took 4 bases from V and 3 from J; bases not matched to a gene: 6. The sample originates from a study of cytomegalovirus exposure and HLA in healthy donors. V gene TRBV6-4 combines with J gene TRBJ2-3; 8 positions agree with TRBD2. Sequences were obtained from PBMCs. The clonotype comes from a woman aged 40 to 50 in good health and CMV-seropositive. Here the CDR3 DNA reads TGTGCCAGCAGTGTCGGGACTAGATCGACAGATACGCAGTATTTT. Protein: CASSVGTRSTDTQYF.